The 10 T cell receptor beta chains below come from one sample, sequenced in a study of OX40 agonist ivuxolimab in advanced cancers. Profiled with immunoSEQ multiplex PCR; TCRdb holds only in-frame clones, not every one. The table records about 45,000 clones, approximately 90% of them present only once. The source material was CD4+ or CD8+ T cells sorted from blood, sampled in a trial of the OX40 agonist ivuxolimab. All receptors come from an adult with an advanced solid tumor such as melanoma, head and neck, liver or kidney cancer.

V is TRBV18 and J is TRBJ1-2; D remains unclear. The germline CDR1 and CDR2 sequences are KGHSH and LQKENI. This CDR3 has 16 residues. V lost 0 bases and J lost 0, with 11 bases in between. CDR3 amino acids: CASSPPRPNPNYGYTF. The CDR3 DNA reads TGTGCCAGCTCACCACCGCGGCCAAATCCTAACTATGGCTACACCTTC. Drawing the rest from reference TRBV18 and TRBJ1-2, the complete variable domain is NAGVMQNPRHLVRRRGQEARLRCSPMKGHSHVYWYRQLPEEGLKFMVYLQKENIIDESGMPKERFSAEFPKEGPSILRIQQVVRGDSAAYFCASSPPRPNPNYGYTFGSGTRLTVV.

This chain uses TRBV28 with TRBJ1-1; TRBD1 might be the D (6 bases). V lost 4 bases and J lost 6, with 21 bases in between. The germline V gene encodes CDR1 MDHEN and CDR2 SYDVKM. This CDR3 region has 16 residues. The CDR3 here is CASSYSPPPGAAEAFF. CDR3 in DNA: TGTGCCAGCAGTTACTCCCCCCCTCCGGGGGCGGCTGAAGCTTTCTTT.

The V gene is TRBV27, the J gene TRBJ2-3; unclear D gene. The germline CDR1 and CDR2 sequences are MNHEY and SMNVEV (reference sequence). The CDR3 length is 12 residues. The V end lost 5 bases, the J end lost 0 bases, and 3 bases lay between the germline ends. The CDR3 loop is CASSISTDTQYF. The CDR3, as DNA: TGTGCCAGCAGTATCAGCACAGATACGCAGTATTTT.

The chain combines TRBV7-8 with TRBJ2-5; tentative D call: TRBD2 (5 bases). The germline gives CDR1 SGHVS, CDR2 FQNEAQ. Trimming left V 4 bases short and J 3 bases short, with 18 bases between. The CDR3 length is 16 residues. The CDR3 region is CASSSKIGRTEETQYF. The CDR3 DNA is TGTGCCAGCAGCTCAAAAATCGGACGGACTGAAGAGACCCAGTACTTC.

This chain links TRBV19 with TRBJ2-7; 10 nucleotides agree with TRBD2. The CDR3 loop spans 15 amino acids. Trimming took 4 bases from V and 9 from J; bases not matched to a gene: 12. Germline CDR1 is LNHDA and CDR2 is SQIVND (reference sequence). CDR3 protein: CASSNTGTSAIGQYF. DNA of the CDR3: TGTGCCAGTAGTAACACCGGGACTAGCGCAATTGGGCAGTACTTC.

Written as DNA, the CDR3 is TGTGCCAGCAAGGACTACGGGGGTGAGCAGTACTTC. Amino acids: CASKDYGGEQYF. The genes are TRBV28 and TRBJ2-7; maybe TRBD2 (6 bases). This CDR3 has 12 amino acids. Germline values: CDR1 MDHEN, CDR2 SYDVKM. The V end lost 7 bases, the J end lost 7 bases, and 14 bases lay between the germline ends.

This clone was recorded once. This chain links TRBV29-1 with TRBJ1-3, with TRBD1 as a possible D gene (5 bases). This CDR3 has 16 residues. CDR1 and CDR2 (germline): SQVTM, ANQGSEA. V shed 4 bases and J shed 0 bases, with 16 bases lying between them. The CDR3 spells CSVGLGGDSSGNTIYF. The CDR3 nucleotides read TGCAGCGTTGGACTCGGGGGGGATAGCTCTGGAAACACCATATATTTT.

J is TRBJ2-7 and V is TRBV25-1; D is ambiguous. The germline V gene encodes CDR1 MGHDK and CDR2 SYGVNS. The V end was cut by 3 bases, the J end by 2 bases, with 8 bases between. The CDR3 length is 13 residues. CDR3 in DNA: TGTGCCAGCAGTGACGACGTCGCCTACGAGCAGTACTTC. This sequence encodes CASSDDVAYEQYF.

This chain links TRBV29-1 with TRBJ1-2, with D perhaps TRBD1 (5 bases). Germline V gene lookup returns CDR1 SQVTM and CDR2 ANQGSEA. The V and J ends lost 6 bases and 3 bases respectively, with 11 bases between them. This CDR3 is 12 amino acids long. In DNA, the CDR3 is TGCAGCGTGGGGGGGAACGACTATGGCTACACCTTC. As protein: CSVGGNDYGYTF.

J is TRBJ2-1 and V is TRBV9; weak D call: TRBD2 (5 bases). This CDR3 contains 15 residues. Germline V gives CDR1 SGDLS, CDR2 YYNGEE. Trimming removed 0 bases from V and 12 bases from J, with 19 bases in between. The CDR3 sequence: CASSVERTFVSGQFF. In DNA form, the CDR3 reads TGTGCCAGCAGCGTAGAAAGGACTTTCGTTTCGGGGCAGTTCTTC. Drawing the rest from reference TRBV9 and TRBJ2-1, the complete variable domain is DSGVTQTPKHLITATGQRVTLRCSPRSGDLSVYWYQQSLDQGLQFLIQYYNGEERAKGNILERFSAQQFPDLHSELNLSSLELGDSALYFCASSVERTFVSGQFFGPGTRLTVL.